The 28 T cell receptor beta chains below were found in one sample sequenced in a study of T cells after yellow fever vaccination. Via MiXCR, TCRdb re-called the 5' RACE reads, giving one row per CDR3 protein. The sample shows about 50,000 distinct CDR3 sequences, 7.4% of them seen only once. The sequenced sample was CD8+ T cells sorted from PBMCs, obtained approximately 15 days after the first yellow fever vaccination. The receptors shown here come from a man between 18 and 29 years old who received the YFV17D yellow fever vaccine.

This clonotype appeared many times. The DNA for the CDR3 is TGTGCCAGCATCCTAGCGGGGTTCTACGAGCAGTACTTC. Amino acid sequence: CASILAGFYEQYF. The chain couples TRBV6-5 to TRBJ2-7; 9 bases are shared with TRBD2. V was clipped by 7 bases and J by 3 bases; unmatched bases: 4. Germline V lookup: CDR1 MNHEY, CDR2 SVGAGI. The CDR3 spans 13 residues.

This clonotype was detected ten times or more. This rearrangement joins TRBV14 to TRBJ2-1; D call uncertain. The length of the CDR3 is 15 residues. CDR1 SGHDN and CDR2 FVKESK come from the germline V gene. Trimming left V 0 bases short and J 5 bases short, with 11 bases between. The CDR3 is CASSQDPSLNNEQFF. DNA for the CDR3: TGTGCCAGCAGCCAAGATCCGAGCCTGAACAATGAGCAGTTCTTC.

This clonotype has a count of ten or more. This chain joins TRBV4-1 and TRBJ2-7; weak D call: TRBD1 (6 bases). Germline V CDR1 and CDR2: MGHRA, YSYEKL. Trimming removed 1 base at V and 6 bases at J, with 7 bases between. The CDR3 is 12 residues long. The CDR3 DNA sequence: TGCGCCAGCAGCCAAGCAGGGGTCGAGCAGTACTTC. Its translation: CASSQAGVEQYF.

This clonotype was seen many times. This chain uses TRBV6-1 with TRBJ2-5; no definite D call. The CDR3 sequence is 14 residues long. V lost 6 bases and J 1 base, leaving 12 bases between the germline ends. Germline values: CDR1 MNHNS, CDR2 SASEGT. The CDR3, as DNA: TGTGCCAGCAGCCTAGGCAGCCCCCAAGAGACCCAGTACTTC. Protein sequence: CASSLGSPQETQYF.

This clonotype was observed at least ten times. The CDR3 region has the DNA TGTGCCAGCAGCGTCGGGGGTGTTGAAGCTTTCTTT. This encodes CASSVGGVEAFF. The chain uses TRBV9 and TRBJ1-1, with D perhaps TRBD1 (5 bases). The V gene's germline CDR1 is SGDLS and CDR2 YYNGEE. V lost 2 bases and J lost 7, with 9 bases in between. This CDR3 comprises 12 residues.

This clonotype was picked up many times. This chain links TRBV5-1 with TRBJ2-7; D is perhaps TRBD2 (6 bases). The CDR3 sequence is 13 residues long. The germline V and J ends were trimmed by 4 bases and 3 bases, with 11 bases remaining between them. Germline-derived CDR1 and CDR2 are SGHRS and YFSETQ. The DNA of the CDR3 is TGCGCCAGCAGCCTATTCGGGGGCTACGAGCAGTACTTC. It specifies CASSLFGGYEQYF.

This clonotype turned up a few times. The V gene is TRBV7-9, the J gene TRBJ2-2; the D call may be TRBD1 or TRBD2 (5 bases each). The germline V gene has CDR1 SEHNR and CDR2 FQNEAQ (reference sequence). V shed 4 bases and J shed 2 bases, with 14 bases lying between them. The CDR3 length is 16 residues. The chain's CDR3 is CASSSRAGPNTGELFF. The CDR3 DNA follows: TGTGCCAGCAGCTCCAGGGCGGGCCCTAACACCGGGGAGCTGTTTTTT.

Many counts were recorded for this clonotype. The rearrangement links TRBV4-1 to TRBJ1-1; D is ambiguous. The CDR3 totals 13 residues. Germline CDR1 and CDR2: MGHRA and YSYEKL. Trimming took off 4 bases at V and 0 bases at J, with 6 bases between the two ends. The CDR3 coding sequence is TGCGCCAGCAGCCGAGGATTGAACACTGAAGCTTTCTTT. Its translation is CASSRGLNTEAFF.

This clonotype came up many times. The chain couples TRBV30 to TRBJ2-7; the D gene is possibly TRBD1 (5 bases). The CDR3 has 12 amino acids. V gave up 1 base and J gave up 4 bases, with 8 bases separating them. Germline V gene sequence: CDR1 GTSNPN, CDR2 SVGIG (reference sequence). The CDR3 DNA sequence: TGTGCCTGGAGTGGACAGACTTACGAGCAGTACTTC. Encoded protein: CAWSGQTYEQYF.

This clonotype was counted ten times or more. J is TRBJ1-1 and V is TRBV4-1, with D tentatively TRBD1 (5 bases). This CDR3 comprises 15 residues. Germline V gene sequence: CDR1 MGHRA, CDR2 YSYEKL. Trimming shortened V by 4 bases and J by 3 bases, and 15 bases separated the two germline ends. The CDR3 loop is CASSPRRSGDTEAFF. CDR3 coding DNA: TGCGCCAGCAGCCCCCGCCGCTCGGGGGACACTGAAGCTTTCTTT.

The chain recombines TRBV6-2 or TRBV6-3 with TRBJ2-3; D is tentatively TRBD1 or TRBD2 (5 bases each). The V gene lost 8 bases and the J gene lost 3 bases, with 33 bases spanning the gap. Germline CDR1 is MNHEY and CDR2 is SVGEGT. The CDR3 loop spans 20 amino acids. This CDR3 is CASSGSRGGLLGMGTDTQYF. CDR3 nucleotide sequence: TGTGCCAGCTCGGGGTCACGGGGCGGACTTTTGGGTATGGGAACAGATACGCAGTATTTT.

This clonotype was seen ten or more times. The chain carries TRBV11-1 and TRBJ2-5, with 11 bases aligning to TRBD2. Germline loops: CDR1 SGHAT, CDR2 FQDESV (reference sequence). The CDR3 is 18 amino acids. With 2 bases clipped from V and 0 bases from J, the junction kept 8 bases outside the gene matches. This chain's CDR3 is CASSLPLAGGHNQETQYF. CDR3 nucleotides: TGTGCCAGCAGCTTACCCCTAGCGGGGGGACATAACCAAGAGACCCAGTACTTC.

This clonotype was seen many times. The CDR3 DNA reads as TGTGCCAGCAGCCAGGAGACTAGCGGGGGGTACGAGCAGTACTTC. It specifies CASSQETSGGYEQYF. The chain carries TRBV4-2 and TRBJ2-7; 13 nucleotides align to TRBD2. The CDR3 is made up of 15 amino acids. The V gene end was trimmed by 3 bases and the J gene end by 4 bases; junction bases not matched to a gene: 3. The V gene's germline CDR1 is LGHNA and CDR2 YNFKEQ.

This clonotype came up many times. The chain is built from TRBV5-6 and TRBJ2-5; TRBD1 aligns across 8 bases. V was clipped by 5 bases and J by 2 bases; unmatched bases: 5. CDR1 is SGHDT and CDR2 is YYEEEE in the germline V gene. This CDR3 has 14 amino acids. Here the CDR3 reads CASRPTGAQETQYF. In DNA, the CDR3 is TGTGCCAGCAGGCCGACAGGGGCGCAAGAGACCCAGTACTTC. Variable domain in full (rest from reference TRBV5-6 and TRBJ2-5): DAGVTQSPTHLIKTRGQQVTLRCSPKSGHDTVSWYQQALGQGPQFIFQYYEEEERQRGNFPDRFSGHQFPNYSSELNVNALLLGDSALYLCASRPTGAQETQYFGPGTRLLVL.

This clonotype was counted at least ten times. The chain carries TRBV29-1 and TRBJ2-1, with D hard to call. The CDR3 extends over 12 amino acids. The V gene's germline CDR1 is SQVTM and CDR2 ANQGSEA. Trimming took 4 bases from V and 7 from J, leaving 11 bases between them. This CDR3 reads CSVGRTWNEQFF. In DNA form, the CDR3 reads TGCAGCGTTGGGCGCACTTGGAATGAGCAGTTCTTC.

Many counts were recorded for this clonotype. The chain couples TRBV4-3 to TRBJ2-3; D may be TRBD1 or TRBD2 (6 bases each). This CDR3 contains 17 residues. The V gene lost 4 bases and the J gene lost 4 bases, with 21 bases spanning the gap. Germline CDR1 and CDR2: LGHNA and YSLEER. The CDR3 is CASSPWAGGGFADTQYF. In nucleotides, the CDR3 is TGCGCCAGCAGCCCGTGGGCCGGAGGGGGATTTGCAGATACGCAGTATTTT.

This clonotype has a count of ten or more. The CDR3 here is CASSLYSGTDYGYTF. The CDR3 DNA follows: TGTGCCAGCAGTTTATACTCCGGGACAGACTATGGCTACACCTTC. The J gene is TRBJ1-2, the V gene TRBV12-3 or TRBV12-4; TRBD1 matches 7 bases. Germline trimming cut 2 bases from V and 3 bases from J; bases unmatched to any gene: 6. The CDR3 consists of 15 residues.

As concerns this clonotype: A much larger clone differs from this one at a single base, so this may be a read error. The chain uses TRBV9 and TRBJ1-4; D might be TRBD1 (6 bases). Germline CDR1 reads SGDLS; CDR2 reads YYNGEE. The CDR3 contains 14 residues. CDR3 protein: CASNSGGAKEKLFF. DNA of the CDR3: TGTGCCAGCAACAGCGGGGGGGCTAAAGAAAAACTGTTTTTT.

This clonotype was observed many times. This chain joins TRBV6-1 and TRBJ2-6; D could derive from TRBD1 or TRBD2 (5 bases each). V shed 4 bases and J shed 4 bases, with 11 bases lying between them. The CDR3 is made up of 15 amino acids. Germline V CDR1 and CDR2: MNHNS, SASEGT. The CDR3 sequence: CASSGRTTGANVLTF. CDR3 sequence (DNA): TGTGCCAGCAGTGGGAGGACAACCGGGGCCAACGTCCTGACTTTC.

This chain uses TRBV5-4 with TRBJ2-3, with D possibly matching TRBD2 (7 bases). Trimming pared 2 bases from V and 4 bases from J, leaving 14 bases between. CDR3 size: 15 residues. Germline values: CDR1 SGHNT, CDR2 YYREEE (reference sequence). The CDR3 sequence is CASSFGGGAADTQYF. CDR3 coding DNA: TGTGCCAGCAGCTTTGGGGGGGGCGCAGCAGATACGCAGTATTTT.

Ten or more counts support this clonotype. J is TRBJ2-7 and V is TRBV7-9; 9 bases line up with TRBD2. The CDR3 is 16 amino acids. Germline CDR1 reads SEHNR; CDR2 reads FQNEAQ (reference sequence). J lost 2 bases, V lost 4 bases, and 9 bases had no gene match. CDR3 region: CASSSHQTSGPYEQYF. In DNA, the CDR3 is TGTGCCAGCAGCTCACACCAGACTAGCGGACCCTACGAGCAGTACTTC.

The chain combines TRBV12-3 or TRBV12-4 with TRBJ1-2; 9 positions match TRBD1. The CDR3 has 16 residues. V trimming: 7 bases; J trimming: 6 bases; junction bases outside the gene matches: 15. The CDR3 reads CASNKPGQGIWDGYTF. The DNA for the CDR3 is TGTGCCAGCAACAAACCGGGACAGGGCATTTGGGATGGCTACACCTTC.

This clonotype was detected many times. DNA for the CDR3: TGTGCCAGCAGACAGACAGGCTCCTACGAGCAGTACTTC. This encodes CASRQTGSYEQYF. The chain has TRBV12-3 or TRBV12-4 and TRBJ2-7, with D possibly TRBD1 on 6 matching bases. CDR3 length equals 13 residues. The V and J ends lost 6 bases and 0 bases respectively, with 9 bases between them.

This clonotype was counted many times. V is TRBV7-2 and J is TRBJ2-1; 7 bases match TRBD2. Germline V gene data show CDR1 as SGHTA and CDR2 as FQGNSA. The CDR3 extends over 13 amino acids. The junction had 11 bases not matched to a gene; V was cut back by 2 bases and J by 16 bases. As DNA, the CDR3 is TGTGCCAGCAGCTTACCCCCGACTAGCACCGTCTTCTTC. Residues: CASSLPPTSTVFF.

This clonotype was seen many times. This chain connects TRBV7-9 to TRBJ2-5, with D possibly being TRBD2 (6 bases). Germline V CDR1 and CDR2: SEHNR, FQNEAQ (reference sequence). This CDR3 is built from 16 residues. Trimming stripped 5 bases from V and 3 bases from J, with 19 bases between. DNA for the CDR3: TGTGCCAGCAGCGACTTCGGGACTGACGAAAAAGAGACCCAGTACTTC. Its protein product is CASSDFGTDEKETQYF.

This clonotype was seen repeatedly, ten times or more. The chain recombines TRBV7-2 with TRBJ2-5, with TRBD2 matching 8 bases. CDR1 is SGHTA, CDR2 FQGNSA, per germline. With 2 bases clipped from V and 5 bases from J, the junction kept 7 bases outside the gene matches. The CDR3 runs 15 residues. The CDR3 nucleotides are TGTGCCAGCAGCTTATCGGGGGGGGCCTCCGAGACCCAGTACTTC. Translating gives CASSLSGGASETQYF.

This clonotype has a handful of counts. The chain has TRBV6-2 or TRBV6-3 and TRBJ2-1; D is unclear. This CDR3 is 14 amino acids long. Germline V gene sequence: CDR1 MNHEY, CDR2 SVGEGT. V was shortened by 2 bases and J by 1 base, with 6 bases between the two germline ends. This CDR3 reads CASSYLESYNEQFF. In DNA, the CDR3 is TGTGCCAGCAGTTACCTAGAGTCCTACAATGAGCAGTTCTTC.

In this sample, this clonotype turned up many times. The DNA is left out, because the CDR3 cannot be placed on it with certainty; the CDR3 is given as TCRdb lists it. The chain uses TRBV4-1 and TRBJ1-2. The CDR3 is 17 amino acids in total, end residues counted. Germline CDR1 is MGHRA and CDR2 is YSYEKL. This CDR3 reads CASSPRSLGTESHGYTF.